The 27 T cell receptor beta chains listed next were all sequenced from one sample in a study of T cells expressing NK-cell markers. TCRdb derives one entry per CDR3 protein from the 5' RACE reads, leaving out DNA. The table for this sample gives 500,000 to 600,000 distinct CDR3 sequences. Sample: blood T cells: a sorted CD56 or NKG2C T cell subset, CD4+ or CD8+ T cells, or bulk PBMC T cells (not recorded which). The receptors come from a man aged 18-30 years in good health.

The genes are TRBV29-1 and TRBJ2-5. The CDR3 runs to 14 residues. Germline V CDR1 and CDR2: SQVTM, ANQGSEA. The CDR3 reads CSVEDLGFQETQYF.

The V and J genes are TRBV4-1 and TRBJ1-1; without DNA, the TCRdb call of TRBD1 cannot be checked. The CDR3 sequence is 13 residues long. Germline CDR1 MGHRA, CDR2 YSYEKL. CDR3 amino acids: CASSQTQGAEAFF.

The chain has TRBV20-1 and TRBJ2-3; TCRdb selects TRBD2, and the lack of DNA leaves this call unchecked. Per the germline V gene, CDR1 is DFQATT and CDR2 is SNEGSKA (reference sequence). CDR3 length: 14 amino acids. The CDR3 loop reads CSASGTSSTDTQYF.

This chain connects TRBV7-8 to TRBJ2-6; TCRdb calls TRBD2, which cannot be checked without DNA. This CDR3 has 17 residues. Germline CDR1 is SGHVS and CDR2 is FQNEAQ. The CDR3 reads CASSPRWGEAGANVLTF.

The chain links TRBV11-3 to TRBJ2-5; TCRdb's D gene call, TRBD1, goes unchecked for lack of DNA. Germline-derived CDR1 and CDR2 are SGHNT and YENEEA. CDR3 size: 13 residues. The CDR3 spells CASSFTGMETQYF.

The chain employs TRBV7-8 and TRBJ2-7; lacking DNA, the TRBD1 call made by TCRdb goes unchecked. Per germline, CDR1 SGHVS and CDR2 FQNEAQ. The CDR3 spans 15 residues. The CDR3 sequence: CASSSTGSSKNEQYF.

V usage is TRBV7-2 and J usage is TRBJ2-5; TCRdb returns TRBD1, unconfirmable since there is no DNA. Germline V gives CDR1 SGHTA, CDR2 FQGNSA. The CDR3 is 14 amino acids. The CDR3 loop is CASSFGTGLRTQYF.

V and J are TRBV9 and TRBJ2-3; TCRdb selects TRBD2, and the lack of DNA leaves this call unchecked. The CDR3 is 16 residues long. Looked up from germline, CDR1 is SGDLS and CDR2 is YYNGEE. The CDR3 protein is CASSAGGWGDTDTQYF.

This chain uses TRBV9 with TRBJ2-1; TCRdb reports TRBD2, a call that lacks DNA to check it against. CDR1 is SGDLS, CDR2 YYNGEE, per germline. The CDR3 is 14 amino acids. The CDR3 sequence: CASSAQPSAHEQFF.

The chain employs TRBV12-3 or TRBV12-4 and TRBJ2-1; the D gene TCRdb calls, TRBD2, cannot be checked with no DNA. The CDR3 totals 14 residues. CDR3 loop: CASRPPTSVHEQFF.

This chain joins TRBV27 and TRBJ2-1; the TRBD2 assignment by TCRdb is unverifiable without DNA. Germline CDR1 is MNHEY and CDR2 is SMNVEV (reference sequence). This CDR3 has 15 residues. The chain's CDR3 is CASSSIGGKDNEQFF.

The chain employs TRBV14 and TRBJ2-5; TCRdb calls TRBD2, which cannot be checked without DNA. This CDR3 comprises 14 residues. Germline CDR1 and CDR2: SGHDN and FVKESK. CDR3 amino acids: CASSQVRVVQAQYF. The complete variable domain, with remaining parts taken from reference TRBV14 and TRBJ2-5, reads EAGVTQFPSHSVIEKGQTVTLRCDPISGHDNLYWYRRVMGKEIKFLLHFVKESKQDESGMPNNRFLAERTGGTYSTLKVQPAELEDSGVYFCASSQVRVVQAQYFGPGTRLLVL.

CDR3 region: CASSLVGGSGVTGELFF. The J gene is TRBJ2-2, the V gene TRBV7-6; the TRBD2 assignment by TCRdb is unverifiable without DNA. The V gene's germline CDR1 is SGHVS and CDR2 FNYEAQ. The length of the CDR3 is 17 residues.

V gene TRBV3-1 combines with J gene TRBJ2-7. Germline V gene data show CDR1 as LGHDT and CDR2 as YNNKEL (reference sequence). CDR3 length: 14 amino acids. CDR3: CASSQVETSHEQYF.

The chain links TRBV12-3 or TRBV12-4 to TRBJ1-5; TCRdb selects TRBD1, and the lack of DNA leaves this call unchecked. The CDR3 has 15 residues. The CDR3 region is CASSRRGGSNQPQHF.

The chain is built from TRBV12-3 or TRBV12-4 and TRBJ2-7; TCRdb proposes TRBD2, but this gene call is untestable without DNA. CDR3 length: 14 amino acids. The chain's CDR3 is CASSTTGGRDEQYF.

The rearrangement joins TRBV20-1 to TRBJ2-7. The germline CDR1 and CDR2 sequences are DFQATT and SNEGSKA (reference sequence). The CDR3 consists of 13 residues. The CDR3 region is CSARQVIAYEQYF.

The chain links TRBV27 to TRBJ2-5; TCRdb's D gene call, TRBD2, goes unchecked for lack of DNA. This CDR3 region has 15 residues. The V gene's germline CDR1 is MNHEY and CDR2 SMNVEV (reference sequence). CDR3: CASSPGLSFQETQYF.

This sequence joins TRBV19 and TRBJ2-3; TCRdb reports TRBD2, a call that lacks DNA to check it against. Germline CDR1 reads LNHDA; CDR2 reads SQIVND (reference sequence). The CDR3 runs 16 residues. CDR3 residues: CASSISLAEPPDTQYF.

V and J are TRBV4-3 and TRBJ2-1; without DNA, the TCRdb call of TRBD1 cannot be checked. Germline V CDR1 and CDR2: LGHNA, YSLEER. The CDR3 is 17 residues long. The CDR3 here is CASSPSDASGTYNEQFF.

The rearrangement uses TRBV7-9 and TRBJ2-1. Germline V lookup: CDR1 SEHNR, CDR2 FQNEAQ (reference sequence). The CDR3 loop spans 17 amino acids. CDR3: CASSLVMRRELSGEQFF.

The CDR3 is CASSLTVLETKNIQYF. The J gene is TRBJ2-4, the V gene TRBV12-3 or TRBV12-4; there is no DNA to check the TCRdb D call of TRBD2. CDR3 size: 16 residues.

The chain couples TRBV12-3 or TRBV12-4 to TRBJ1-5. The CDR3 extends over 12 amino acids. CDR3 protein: CASESRYQPQHF.

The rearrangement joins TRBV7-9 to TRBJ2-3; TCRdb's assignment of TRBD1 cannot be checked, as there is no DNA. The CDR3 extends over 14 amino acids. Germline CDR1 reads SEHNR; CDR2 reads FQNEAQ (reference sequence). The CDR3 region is CASSLVDGRDTQYF.

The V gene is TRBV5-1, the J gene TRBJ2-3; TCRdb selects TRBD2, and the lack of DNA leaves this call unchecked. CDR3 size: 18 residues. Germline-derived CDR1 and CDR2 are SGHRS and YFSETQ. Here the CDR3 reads CASSLVGLAGGLKDTQYF.

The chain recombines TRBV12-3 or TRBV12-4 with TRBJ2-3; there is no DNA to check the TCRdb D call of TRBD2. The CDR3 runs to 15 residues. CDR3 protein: CASSSGTSKTDTQYF.

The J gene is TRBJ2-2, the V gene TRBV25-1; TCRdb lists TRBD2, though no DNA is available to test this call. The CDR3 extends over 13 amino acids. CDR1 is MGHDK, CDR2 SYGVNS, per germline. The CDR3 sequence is CASSTRVTGELFF.